The 25 T cell receptor beta chains below all came from one sample that was sequenced in a study of blood T cell repertoires in COVID-19. Data came from immunoSEQ multiplex PCR; TCRdb stores just in-frame clones and leaves some out. The top ten clones hold 10% of a sample with about 170,000 clones, roughly 85% of them seen once. The source material was peripheral blood. These receptors were collected from an elderly woman with active or convalescent COVID-19.

This sequence joins TRBV24-1 and TRBJ1-2; D is undetermined. The germline V and J ends were trimmed by 5 bases and 1 base, with 7 bases remaining between them. Germline V gene data show CDR1 as KGHDR and CDR2 as SFDVKD. The CDR3 runs to 13 residues. The CDR3 spells CATSGGNNYGYTF. The CDR3 DNA is TGTGCCACCAGTGGAGGGAATAACTATGGCTACACCTTC.

This chain uses TRBV18 with TRBJ2-7, with 7 bases aligning to TRBD1. The germline V gene has CDR1 KGHSH and CDR2 LQKENI. V lost 0 bases, J lost 4 bases, and 6 bases stayed unmatched. This CDR3 has 15 residues. CDR3 amino acids: CASSPPSRGSYEQYF. CDR3 coding DNA: TGTGCCAGCTCACCACCGTCCAGGGGGTCTTACGAGCAGTACTTC.

The chain employs TRBV7-9 and TRBJ1-2, with D tentatively TRBD1 (6 bases). Looked up from germline, CDR1 is SEHNR and CDR2 is FQNEAQ (reference sequence). The germline V and J ends were trimmed by 5 bases and 8 bases, with 24 bases remaining between them. This CDR3 contains 16 residues. The CDR3 loop reads CASSRWAAGALEGYTF. CDR3 coding DNA: TGTGCCAGCAGCCGTTGGGCGGCAGGGGCCTTGGAAGGCTACACCTTC.

V gene TRBV18 combines with J gene TRBJ1-2; 8 bases are a match to TRBD1. The CDR3 length is 15 residues. Trimming cost V 8 bases and J 2 bases; bases outside gene matches: 10. Germline-derived CDR1 and CDR2 are KGHSH and LQKENI. The CDR3 DNA reads as TGTGCCAGCAGAGGAGAAGGGGACAGGAACTATGGCTACACCTTC. As protein: CASRGEGDRNYGYTF.

V is TRBV4-2 and J is TRBJ2-1; no clear D gene. Trimming removed 3 bases at V and 8 bases at J, with 8 bases between. Germline values: CDR1 LGHNA, CDR2 YNFKEQ. The CDR3 runs 12 residues. CDR3 bases: TGTGCCAGCAGCCACCGTTCCGATGAGCAGTTCTTC. Translated, it gives CASSHRSDEQFF.

There are a few counts of this clone. V usage is TRBV7-2 and J usage is TRBJ2-1; tentatively, D is TRBD2 (6 bases). The ends were cut back, 5 bases at V and 9 bases at J, with 17 bases in the middle. This CDR3 comprises 14 residues. The germline V gene encodes CDR1 SGHTA and CDR2 FQGNSA. The CDR3 reads CASSPRGGAVEQFF. In DNA form, the CDR3 reads TGTGCCAGCAGCCCCCGAGGCGGGGCGGTTGAGCAGTTCTTC.

This clone was counted only a few times. The chain is built from TRBV18 and TRBJ1-1; D remains unclear. Trimming stripped 2 bases from V and 3 bases from J, with 10 bases between. CDR1 is KGHSH and CDR2 is LQKENI in the germline V gene. This CDR3 has 14 residues. This chain's CDR3 is CASSPIFRDTEAFF. CDR3 nucleotide sequence: TGTGCCAGCTCACCAATCTTTCGGGACACTGAAGCTTTCTTT.

This rearrangement joins TRBV3-1 (or the pseudogene TRBV3-2) to TRBJ2-1; TRBD2 is a possible D gene (6 bases). V was clipped by 5 bases and J by 1 base, with 12 bases between them. The CDR3 runs 15 residues. Germline V gene lookup returns CDR1 LGHDT and CDR2 YNNKEL (reference sequence). The CDR3 protein is CASSERRGSYNEQFF. For the CDR3, the DNA is TGTGCCAGCAGCGAGCGGAGGGGATCCTACAATGAGCAGTTCTTC.

This clone was found once. This chain links TRBV21-1 with TRBJ1-1. TRBV21-1 is described as a pseudogene. The CDR3 loop spans 15 amino acids. The CDR3 region is CASSKAREVATEAFF. The CDR3 DNA reads TGTGCCAGCAGCAAAGCTCGGGAGGTAGCCACTGAAGCTTTCTTT.

The count of this clone is one. The V and J genes are TRBV19 and TRBJ2-2; tentatively, D is TRBD1 (5 bases). The CDR3 runs 15 residues. The germline V gene has CDR1 LNHDA and CDR2 SQIVND (reference sequence). Trimming removed 3 bases at V and 3 bases at J, with 11 bases between. The CDR3 nucleotides read TGTGCCAGTAGTATGGTTCAGGGCGACACCGGGGAGCTGTTTTTT. Protein: CASSMVQGDTGELFF.

In its sample, this clone was seen a few times. The gene calls are TRBV11-2 and TRBJ1-2, with 9 bases aligning to TRBD1. After removal of 5 bases from V and 7 bases from J, the junction contained 5 bases not matched to a gene. This CDR3 contains 13 residues. Germline lookup yields CDR1 SGHAT and CDR2 FQNNGV. The CDR3 reads CASSRGQGSGYTF. CDR3 in DNA: TGTGCCAGCAGCCGCGGACAGGGGAGTGGCTACACCTTC. The full variable domain, its missing parts supplied by reference TRBV11-2 and TRBJ1-2, is EAGVAQSPRYKIIEKRQSVAFWCNPISGHATLYWYQQILGQGPKLLIQFQNNGVVDDSQLPKDRFSAERLKGVDSTLKIQPAKLEDSAVYLCASSRGQGSGYTFGSGTRLTVV.

The chain recombines TRBV24-1 with TRBJ1-6, with 9 positions matching TRBD1. This CDR3 spans 17 amino acids. Germline V gene lookup returns CDR1 KGHDR and CDR2 SFDVKD. Losses at the gene ends were 4 bases for V and 7 bases for J; bases not matched to a gene: 10. The CDR3 coding sequence is TGTGCCACCAGTGAGTACAGGGGGCGCGAAATAAATTCACCCCTCCACTTT. Encoded protein: CATSEYRGREINSPLHF.

The chain uses TRBV29-1 and TRBJ1-2; 7 nucleotides align to TRBD1. Losses at the gene ends were 6 bases for V and 13 bases for J; bases not matched to a gene: 11. CDR3 length: 11 residues. Germline CDR1 and CDR2: SQVTM and ANQGSEA. CDR3 sequence (DNA): TGCAGCGTGGAGACAGGGCCCCTCCGCACCTTC. It translates to CSVETGPLRTF.

This clone is a singleton in its sample. The J gene is TRBJ1-2, the V gene TRBV30; no clear D. V lost 4 bases, J lost 7 bases, and 16 bases lay in between. From germline, CDR1 is GTSNPN and CDR2 SVGIG (reference sequence). There are 13 residues in the CDR3. CDR3 sequence (DNA): TGTGCCTGGAATTTAGTCGGGGAGGCTGGCTACACCTTC. As protein: CAWNLVGEAGYTF.

CDR3 coding DNA: TGCGCCAGCAGCTTACAACCCGAGGCCGACAATGAGCAGTTCTTC. Translation gives CASSLQPEADNEQFF. V usage is TRBV5-1 and J usage is TRBJ2-1, with no clear D. In germline, CDR1 is SGHRS, CDR2 YFSETQ. Deletions cut 2 bases from V and 5 bases from J, with 14 bases between. CDR3 length: 15 residues.

The rearrangement uses TRBV7-6 and TRBJ1-1, with D unclear. Germline lookup yields CDR1 SGHVS and CDR2 FNYEAQ. V lost 0 bases to trimming and J lost 1 base, with 6 bases between them. This CDR3 contains 14 residues. The CDR3 loop reads CASSLAQQNTEAFF. In nucleotides, the CDR3 is TGTGCCAGCAGCTTAGCACAGCAGAACACTGAAGCTTTCTTT.

The chain couples TRBV7-7 to TRBJ2-1, with TRBD2 identical over 9 bases. The CDR3 sequence is 15 residues long. V lost 3 bases to trimming and J lost 5 bases; unmatched junction nucleotides: 5. CDR1 and CDR2 (germline): SSHAT, FNYEAQ (reference sequence). Here the CDR3 reads CASSFRLADHNEQFF. As DNA, the CDR3 is TGTGCCAGCAGCTTTAGACTAGCGGACCACAATGAGCAGTTCTTC.

The chain links TRBV3-1 (or the pseudogene TRBV3-2) to TRBJ2-1; TRBD2 matches at 7 bases. In germline, CDR1 is LGHDT, CDR2 YNNKEL (reference sequence). The CDR3 is 19 residues long. The junction had 13 bases not matched to a gene; V was cut back by 2 bases and J by 0 bases. The CDR3 protein is CASSQMPEAGVGSYNEQFF. The DNA of the CDR3 is TGTGCCAGCAGCCAAATGCCGGAGGCGGGAGTCGGCTCCTACAATGAGCAGTTCTTC.

This clone occurred once. This chain uses TRBV6-6 with TRBJ2-7; 8 bases line up with TRBD1. Germline V CDR1 and CDR2: MNHNY, SVGAGI (reference sequence). Trimming at V came to 5 bases and at J to 0 bases, leaving 6 bases not matched to a gene. The CDR3 loop spans 15 amino acids. The CDR3 nucleotides read TGTGCCAGCAGTGGACGACAGGGGATCTCCTACGAGCAGTACTTC. It specifies CASSGRQGISYEQYF.

The V and J genes are TRBV6-1 and TRBJ1-2; the D is unclear. Trimming removed 3 bases from V and 8 bases from J, with 10 bases in between. The germline gives CDR1 MNHNS, CDR2 SASEGT. The length of the CDR3 is 12 residues. The CDR3 region has the DNA TGTGCCAGCAGTGAGGCAGGTCACGGCTACACCTTC. It codes for CASSEAGHGYTF.

The chain is built from TRBV9 and TRBJ1-2; D not certain. Germline CDR1 and CDR2: SGDLS and YYNGEE. The CDR3 has 12 amino acids. Trimming took off 5 bases at V and 4 bases at J, with 9 bases between the two ends. In nucleotides, the CDR3 is TGTGCCAGCAGGGGTGGCGGCTATGGCTACACCTTC. Translating it yields CASRGGGYGYTF.

The chain uses TRBV12-5 and TRBJ2-5, with D perhaps TRBD1 (6 bases). This CDR3 is built from 14 residues. The V gene lost 2 bases and the J gene lost 0 bases, with 7 bases spanning the gap. Germline assignment: CDR1 LGHNT and CDR2 FRNRAP. This CDR3 is CASGLYRDQETQYF. The DNA for the CDR3 is TGTGCTAGTGGTTTGTACAGGGACCAAGAGACCCAGTACTTC. The variable domain in full, completed from reference TRBV12-5 and TRBJ2-5, reads DARVTQTPRHKVTEMGQEVTMRCQPILGHNTVFWYRQTMMQGLELLAYFRNRAPLDDSGMPKDRFSAEMPDATLATLKIQPSEPRDSAVYFCASGLYRDQETQYFGPGTRLLVL.

On this clone: The same CDR3 is also encoded by other DNA sequences in this sample. The chain recombines TRBV6-5 with TRBJ1-2; 9 nucleotides agree with TRBD1. Trimming took 6 bases from V and 0 from J; bases not matched to a gene: 2. The CDR3 sequence is 14 residues long. Germline V gives CDR1 MNHEY, CDR2 SVGAGI. CDR3 coding DNA: TGTGCCAGCAGAAGGGACAGGGCTAACTATGGCTACACCTTC. Amino acid sequence: CASRRDRANYGYTF.

The chain links TRBV5-1 to TRBJ1-3; D gene uncertain. Germline V CDR1 and CDR2: SGHRS, YFSETQ. Between the trimmed V and J ends, which lost 4 bases and 2 bases, there was a span of 10 bases. The CDR3 runs 14 residues. This CDR3 is CASSDTWTGNTIYF. Here the CDR3 DNA reads TGCGCCAGCAGCGACACATGGACTGGAAACACCATATATTTT.

This clone was seen a single time. This chain joins TRBV3-1 (or the pseudogene TRBV3-2) and TRBJ1-2; 9 bases fit TRBD1. The CDR3 consists of 15 residues. With 3 bases clipped from V and 7 bases from J, the junction kept 9 bases outside the gene matches. Germline values: CDR1 LGHDT, CDR2 YNNKEL (reference sequence). CDR3 in amino acids: CASSQGYRGLGGYTF. CDR3 nucleotides: TGTGCCAGCAGCCAGGGATACAGGGGGCTCGGTGGCTACACCTTC.